The clone carrying this TCR beta chain was found many times. As it was prepared, the TCRbeta library received unique molecular identifiers. MiXCR was run by TCRdb on the PCR reads, yielding one entry per CDR3 protein. The profile shows hundreds of thousands of distinct CDR3 sequences, approximately 9% of them singletons. The germline V gene encodes CDR1 MNHEY and CDR2 SMNVEV (reference sequence). V lost 5 bases and J lost 5, with 10 bases in between. CDR3 length equals 13 residues. The data stem from a study of T-cell reconstitution after alpha-beta-depleted transplantation in children. This TCR came from a human donor who donated a stem cell graft to a child with acute lymphoblastic leukemia. The V call is TRBV27, the J call TRBJ1-5; the D gene is possibly TRBD1 (6 bases). The sequences come from PBMCs from the stem cell graft donor, collected from the stem cell graft. This CDR3 reads CASSTGNHQPQHF. The DNA for the CDR3 is TGTGCCAGCAGTACAGGGAACCATCAGCCCCAGCATTTT.